The 5 T cell receptor beta chains below were found in one sample sequenced in a study of cytomegalovirus exposure and HLA in healthy donors. Primers: 60 Vbeta forward and 13 Jbeta reverse. Using immunoSEQ multiplex PCR, the repertoire was profiled, and TCRdb retains in-frame clones only, with some absent. The sample carries 200,000 or so clones, around 83% recorded once. The specimen was PBMCs. Every receptor here comes from a woman between 35 and 50 years old in good health and CMV-seronegative.

This clone appeared a single time. The chain recombines TRBV28 with TRBJ2-7; D not resolved. The V end lost 2 bases, the J end lost 3 bases, and 11 bases lay between the germline ends. The CDR3 totals 14 residues. Germline CDR1 reads MDHEN; CDR2 reads SYDVKM. The CDR3 DNA reads as TGTGCCAGCAGTTTACCCATTTCCGGCTACGAGCAGTACTTC. Amino acids: CASSLPISGYEQYF.

CDR3 amino acids: CASSLARGRDTQYF. The CDR3 nucleotides read TGTGCCAGCAGTTTAGCCCGAGGGAGAGATACGCAGTATTTT. V gene TRBV28 combines with J gene TRBJ2-3; TRBD2 might be the D (5 bases). Germline values: CDR1 MDHEN, CDR2 SYDVKM. The CDR3 contains 14 residues. The V end was cut by 2 bases, the J end by 5 bases, with 11 bases between.

This chain uses TRBV6-5 with TRBJ2-7, with a tentative D call TRBD2 (5 bases). Trimming left V 3 bases short and J 2 bases short, with 14 bases between. The CDR3 contains 15 residues. Germline CDR1 reads MNHEY; CDR2 reads SVGAGI. The CDR3 DNA sequence: TGTGCCAGCAGTTATCCCCAAATAGCGACCTACGAGCAGTACTTC. This sequence encodes CASSYPQIATYEQYF.

The chain has TRBV2 and TRBJ1-2; maybe TRBD1 (6 bases). The CDR3 length is 16 residues. The germline gives CDR1 SNHLY, CDR2 FYNNEI. The V gene lost 2 bases and the J gene lost 4 bases, with 17 bases spanning the gap. This CDR3 is CASSESTGKEVYGYTF. In DNA, the CDR3 is TGTGCCAGCAGTGAAAGTACAGGGAAAGAAGTCTATGGCTACACCTTC.

The chain uses TRBV5-5 and TRBJ2-7, with 7 positions matching TRBD1. The V segment lost 3 bases and the J segment 7 bases; nucleotides outside the gene matches: 10. Germline assignment: CDR1 SGHKS and CDR2 YYEKEE (reference sequence). The CDR3 has 14 amino acids. This CDR3 reads CASSWAQGSGEQYF. The CDR3 DNA sequence: TGTGCCAGCAGCTGGGCACAGGGGTCAGGGGAGCAGTACTTC.